This T cell receptor (beta chain) was retrieved from a study of blood T cell repertoires in COVID-19. Across the study: The United States, Italy and Spain were the sources of the acute and convalescent COVID-19 samples.

The junction had 11 bases not matched to a gene; V was cut back by 5 bases and J by 1 base. In germline, CDR1 is SGHTA, CDR2 FQGTGA. The CDR3 runs to 17 residues. This clone was found a few times. Patients from Seattle were sampled longitudinally, starting during active infection. Repertoires were generated with immunoSEQ multiplex PCR, while TCRdb's copy carries only in-frame clones and drops some. The sample records some 62,000 clones, 75% to 90% being singletons. The receptor was derived from a woman between 55 and 75 years old with COVID-19, enrolled during active disease. Sequencing used peripheral blood. The rearrangement links TRBV7-3 to TRBJ1-2, with 9 bases that match TRBD1. The CDR3 loop reads CASSLTGGGLNNYGYTF. CDR3 bases: TGTGCCAGCAGCCTTACAGGGGGCGGCTTAAATAACTATGGCTACACCTTC.